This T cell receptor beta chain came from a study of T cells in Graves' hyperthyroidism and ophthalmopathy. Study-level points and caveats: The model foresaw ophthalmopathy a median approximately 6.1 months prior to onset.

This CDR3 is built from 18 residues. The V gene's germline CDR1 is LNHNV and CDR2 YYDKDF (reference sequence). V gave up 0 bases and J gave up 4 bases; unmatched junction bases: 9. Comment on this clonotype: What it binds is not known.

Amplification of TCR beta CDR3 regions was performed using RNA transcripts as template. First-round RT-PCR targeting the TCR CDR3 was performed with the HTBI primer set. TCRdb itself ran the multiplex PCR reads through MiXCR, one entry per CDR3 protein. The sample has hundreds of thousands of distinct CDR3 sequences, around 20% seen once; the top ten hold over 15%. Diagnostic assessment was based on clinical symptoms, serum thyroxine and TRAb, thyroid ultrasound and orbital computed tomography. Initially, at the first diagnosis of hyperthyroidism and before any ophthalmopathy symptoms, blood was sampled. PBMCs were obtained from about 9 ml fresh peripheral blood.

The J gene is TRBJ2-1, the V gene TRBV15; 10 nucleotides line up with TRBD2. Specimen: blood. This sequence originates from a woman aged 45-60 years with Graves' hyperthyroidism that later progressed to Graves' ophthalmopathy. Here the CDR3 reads CATSRDMPAGGYYNEQFF. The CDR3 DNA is TGTGCCACCAGCAGAGATATGCCAGCGGGGGGGTATTACAATGAGCAGTTCTTC.